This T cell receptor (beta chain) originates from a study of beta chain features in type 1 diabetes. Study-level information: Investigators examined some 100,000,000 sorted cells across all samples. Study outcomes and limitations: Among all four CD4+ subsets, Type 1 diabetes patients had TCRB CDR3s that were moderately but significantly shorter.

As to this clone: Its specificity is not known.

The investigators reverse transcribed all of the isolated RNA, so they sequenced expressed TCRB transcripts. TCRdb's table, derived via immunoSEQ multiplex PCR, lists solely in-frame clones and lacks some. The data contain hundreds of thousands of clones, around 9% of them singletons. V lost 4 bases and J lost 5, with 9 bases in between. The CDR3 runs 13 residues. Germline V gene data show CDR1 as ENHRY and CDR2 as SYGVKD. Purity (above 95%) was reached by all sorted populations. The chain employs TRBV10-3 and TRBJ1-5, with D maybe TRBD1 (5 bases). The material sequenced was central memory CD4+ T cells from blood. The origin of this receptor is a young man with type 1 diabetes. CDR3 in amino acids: CAISGGGDQPQHF. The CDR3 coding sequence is TGTGCCATCAGTGGGGGCGGAGATCAGCCCCAGCATTTT.